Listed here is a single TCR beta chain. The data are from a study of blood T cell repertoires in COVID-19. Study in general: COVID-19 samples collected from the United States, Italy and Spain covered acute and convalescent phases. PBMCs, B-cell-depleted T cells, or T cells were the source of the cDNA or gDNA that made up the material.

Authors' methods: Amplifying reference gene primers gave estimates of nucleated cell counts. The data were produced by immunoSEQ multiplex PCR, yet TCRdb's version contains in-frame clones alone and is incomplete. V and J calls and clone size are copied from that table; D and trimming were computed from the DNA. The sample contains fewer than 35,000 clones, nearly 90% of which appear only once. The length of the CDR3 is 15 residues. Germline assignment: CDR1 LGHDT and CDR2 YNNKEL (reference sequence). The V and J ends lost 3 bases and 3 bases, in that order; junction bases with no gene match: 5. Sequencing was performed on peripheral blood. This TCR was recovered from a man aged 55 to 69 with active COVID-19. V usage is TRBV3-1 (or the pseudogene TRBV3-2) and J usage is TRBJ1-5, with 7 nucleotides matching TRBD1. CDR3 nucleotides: TGTGCCAGCAGCCATCGACAGGGATACAATCAGCCCCAGCATTTT. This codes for CASSHRQGYNQPQHF.